These 6 T cell receptor beta chains were sequenced from one sample in a study of blood T cell repertoires in COVID-19. Using immunoSEQ multiplex PCR, the repertoire was profiled, and TCRdb retains in-frame clones only, with some absent. This repertoire shows 250,000 or so clones, 70% to 90% found once; its top ten account for about 1%. Material for sequencing was peripheral blood. Source of these receptors: a woman between 40 and 55 years old who had recovered from COVID-19.

The chain has TRBV12-3 or TRBV12-4 and TRBJ1-2; 8 bases line up with TRBD1. Unmatched junction bases numbered 4, after V lost 6 bases and J lost 4 bases. The CDR3 sequence is 13 residues long. The CDR3, as DNA: TGTGCCAGCAGGCGAACAGGGGGCTATGGCTACACCTTC. It encodes CASRRTGGYGYTF.

The chain is built from TRBV9 and TRBJ2-1, with TRBD2 identical over 10 bases. Germline V gives CDR1 SGDLS, CDR2 YYNGEE. Trimming at V came to 7 bases and at J to 4 bases, leaving 8 bases not matched to a gene. The CDR3 consists of 15 residues. This CDR3 reads CASAKIAGGYNEQFF. Written as DNA, the CDR3 is TGTGCCAGCGCAAAAATAGCGGGAGGATACAATGAGCAGTTCTTC.

The chain couples TRBV5-6 to TRBJ2-3, with D possibly being TRBD2 (6 bases). This CDR3 region has 16 residues. Germline CDR1 and CDR2: SGHDT and YYEEEE. The ends were cut back, 4 bases at V and 9 bases at J, with 24 bases in the middle. CDR3 sequence reads: CASSPLWEAGSRTQYF. The DNA for the CDR3 is TGTGCCAGCAGCCCCTTGTGGGAGGCGGGGAGTCGGACGCAGTATTTT.

The chain uses TRBV19 and TRBJ2-1; 11 bases line up with TRBD2. This CDR3 is built from 14 residues. V dropped 7 bases and J dropped 7; count of bases not matched to a gene: 6. Germline-derived CDR1 and CDR2 are LNHDA and SQIVND (reference sequence). CDR3 DNA sequence: TGTGCCAGTAAACTAGCGGGAGAGGGTAATGAGCAGTTCTTC. Protein sequence: CASKLAGEGNEQFF.

The J gene is TRBJ1-2, the V gene TRBV27; 10 positions agree with TRBD1. In germline, CDR1 is MNHEY, CDR2 SMNVEV (reference sequence). V was pared by 5 bases and J by 4 bases, with 4 bases of the junction left unmatched. This CDR3 has 14 residues. The DNA of the CDR3 is TGTGCCAGCAGTCTGGACAGGGGGGCCTATGGCTACACCTTC. Translating gives CASSLDRGAYGYTF.

The V gene is TRBV19, the J gene TRBJ1-1; D is possibly TRBD1 (5 bases). The CDR3 consists of 12 residues. Germline CDR1 is LNHDA and CDR2 is SQIVND (reference sequence). V was shortened by 5 bases and J by 4 bases, with 8 bases between the two germline ends. CDR3 bases: TGTGCCAGTAGTCCGGGGGTCACTGAAGCTTTCTTT. This gives the protein CASSPGVTEAFF.